The rows below give T cell receptor beta chains drawn from one sample of a study of a mutant IDH1 vaccine in newly diagnosed glioma. The method was immunoSEQ multiplex PCR; TCRdb's version includes in-frame clones alone and lacks a portion of them. Here the sample spans roughly 72,000 clones, around 90% being singletons. What these receptors recognize is not known. Sequenced here: PBMCs, sampled from a glioma patient whose treatment included an IDH1 peptide vaccine. The receptor set was obtained from a woman in her fifties or sixties with glioma. Each CDR3 is given with its conserved first and last residue. The D gene is left open where the match is weak. Rows give clone size only sometimes, using once, few, many, or a class for an expanded clone.

-	TRBV4-2	-	TRBJ1-1	CASSQDATGVDTEAFF	TGTGCCAGCAGCCAAGACGCCACGGGGGTGGACACTGAAGCTTTCTTT
-	TRBV5-4	TRBD1	TRBJ2-7	CASSLAYGTGYPYEQYF	TGTGCCAGCAGCTTGGCTTATGGGACAGGGTACCCCTACGAGCAGTACTTC
-	TRBV29-1	-	TRBJ2-3	CSVEGARDTQYF	TGCAGCGTCGAGGGAGCTAGAGATACGCAGTATTTT
-	TRBV28	-	TRBJ2-7	CASSLTPTYEQYF	TGTGCCAGCAGTCTCACCCCGACCTACGAGCAGTACTTC
-	TRBV7-9	TRBD1	TRBJ1-4	CASSLEEGTGKLFF	TGTGCCAGCAGCTTAGAGGAGGGGACAGGAAAACTGTTTTTT
-	TRBV27	TRBD2	TRBJ2-1	CASSFIWKTSGYNEQFF	TGTGCCAGCAGTTTTATTTGGAAAACTAGCGGATACAATGAGCAGTTCTTC
-	TRBV9	TRBD2	TRBJ2-1	CASSPRSSSGSYSYNEQFF	TGTGCCAGCAGCCCCCGGTCAAGTAGCGGGAGTTACTCCTACAATGAGCAGTTCTTC
-	TRBV6-5	-	TRBJ1-5	CASSYTGYQPQHF	TGTGCCAGCAGTTACACAGGGTATCAGCCCCAGCATTTT
once	TRBV2	-	TRBJ1-1	CASSPPTGNEAFF	TGTGCCAGCAGTCCCCCAACAGGGAATGAAGCTTTCTTT
-	TRBV11-2	-	TRBJ2-4	CASSLDQRVQYF	TGTGCCAGCAGCTTAGATCAAAGGGTTCAGTACTTC
-	TRBV14	-	TRBJ1-6	CASNLGLANSPLHF	TGTGCCAGCAACCTGGGGCTGGCTAATTCACCCCTCCACTTT
-	TRBV28	-	TRBJ1-2	CASSFRAGRALANYGYTF	TGTGCCAGCAGTTTTCGAGCCGGCAGGGCTCTAGCTAACTATGGCTACACCTTC
-	TRBV5-1	TRBD2	TRBJ2-1	CASRDSGSSYNEQFF	TGCGCCAGCAGGGATAGCGGGAGCTCCTACAATGAGCAGTTCTTC
-	TRBV2	TRBD2	TRBJ2-5	CASSDTSGQETQYF	TGTGCCAGCAGTGATACTAGCGGCCAAGAGACCCAGTACTTC
-	TRBV28	-	TRBJ2-7	CASSRDRRYEQYF	TGTGCCAGCAGCCGGGACCGACGCTACGAGCAGTACTTC
-	TRBV2	-	TRBJ1-1	CASVLTVNTEAFF	TGTGCCAGCGTATTGACGGTGAACACTGAAGCTTTCTTT
-	TRBV28	-	TRBJ1-1	CASSLLVNTEAFF	TGTGCCAGCAGTTTGTTGGTGAACACTGAAGCTTTCTTT